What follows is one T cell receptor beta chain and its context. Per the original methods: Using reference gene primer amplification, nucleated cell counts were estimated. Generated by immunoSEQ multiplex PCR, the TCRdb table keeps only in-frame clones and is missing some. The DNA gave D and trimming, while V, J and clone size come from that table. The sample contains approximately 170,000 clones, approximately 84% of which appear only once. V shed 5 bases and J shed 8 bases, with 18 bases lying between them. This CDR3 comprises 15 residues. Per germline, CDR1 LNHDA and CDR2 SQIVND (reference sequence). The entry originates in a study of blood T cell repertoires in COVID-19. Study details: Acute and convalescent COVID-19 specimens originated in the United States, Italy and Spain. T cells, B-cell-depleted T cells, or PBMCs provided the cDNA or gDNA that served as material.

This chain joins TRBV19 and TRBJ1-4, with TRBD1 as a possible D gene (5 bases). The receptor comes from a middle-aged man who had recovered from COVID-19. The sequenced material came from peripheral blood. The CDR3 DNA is TGTGCCAGTAGTCCCCAAAGCGGACGGGGGGAAAAACTGTTTTTT. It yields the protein CASSPQSGRGEKLFF.